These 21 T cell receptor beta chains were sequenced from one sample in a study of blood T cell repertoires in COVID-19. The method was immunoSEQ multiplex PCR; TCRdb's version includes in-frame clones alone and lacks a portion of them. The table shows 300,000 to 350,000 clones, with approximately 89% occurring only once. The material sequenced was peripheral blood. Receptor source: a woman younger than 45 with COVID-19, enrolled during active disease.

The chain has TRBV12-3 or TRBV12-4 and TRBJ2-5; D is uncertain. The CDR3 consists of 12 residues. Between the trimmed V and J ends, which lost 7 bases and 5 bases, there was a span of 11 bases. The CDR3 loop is CASTNPGETQYF. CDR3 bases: TGTGCCAGCACCAACCCCGGTGAGACCCAGTACTTC.

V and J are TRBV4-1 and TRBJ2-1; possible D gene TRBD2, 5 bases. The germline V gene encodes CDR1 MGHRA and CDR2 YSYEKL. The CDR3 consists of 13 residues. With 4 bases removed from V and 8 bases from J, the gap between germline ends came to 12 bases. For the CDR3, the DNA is TGCGCCAGCAGCCTTATAACTAGGGATGAGCAGTTCTTC. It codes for CASSLITRDEQFF.

The CDR3 spells CASSEGGTNEKLFF. DNA for the CDR3: TGTGCCAGCTCCGAAGGGGGAACTAATGAAAAACTGTTTTTT. The chain couples TRBV6-5 to TRBJ1-4, with a weak D call TRBD1 (6 bases). CDR1 is MNHEY, CDR2 SVGAGI, per germline. V was clipped by 8 bases and J by 1 base, with 11 bases between them. This CDR3 region has 14 residues.

The CDR3 sequence: CAWSVLQGYGYTF. CDR3 DNA sequence: TGTGCCTGGAGTGTACTACAGGGGTATGGCTACACCTTC. The chain recombines TRBV30 with TRBJ1-2, with TRBD1 identical over 7 bases. The CDR3 totals 13 residues. V was clipped by 0 bases and J by 5 bases; unmatched bases: 3. The germline V gene encodes CDR1 GTSNPN and CDR2 SVGIG (reference sequence).

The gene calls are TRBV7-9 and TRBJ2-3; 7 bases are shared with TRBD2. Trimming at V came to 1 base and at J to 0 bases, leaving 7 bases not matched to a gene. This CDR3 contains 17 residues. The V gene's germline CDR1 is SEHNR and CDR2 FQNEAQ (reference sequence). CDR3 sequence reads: CASSLGLAEFSTDTQYF. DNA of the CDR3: TGTGCCAGCAGCTTAGGGCTAGCGGAGTTTAGCACAGATACGCAGTATTTT. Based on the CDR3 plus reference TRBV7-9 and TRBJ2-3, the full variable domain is DTGVSQNPRHKITKRGQNVTFRCDPISEHNRLYWYRQTLGQGPEFLTYFQNEAQLEKSRLLSDRFSAERPKGSFSTLEIQRTEQGDSAMYLCASSLGLAEFSTDTQYFGPGTRLTVL.

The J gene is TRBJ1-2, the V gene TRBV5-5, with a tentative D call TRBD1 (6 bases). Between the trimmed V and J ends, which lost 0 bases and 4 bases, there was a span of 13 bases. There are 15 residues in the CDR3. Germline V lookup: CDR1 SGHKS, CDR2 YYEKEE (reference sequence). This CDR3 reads CASSLGQALGYGYTF. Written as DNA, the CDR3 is TGTGCCAGCAGCTTGGGACAGGCTCTGGGCTATGGCTACACCTTC.

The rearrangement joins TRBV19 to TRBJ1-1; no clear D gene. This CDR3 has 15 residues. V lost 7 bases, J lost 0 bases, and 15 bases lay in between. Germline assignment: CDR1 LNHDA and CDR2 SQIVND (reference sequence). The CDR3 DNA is TGTGCCAGTAAACGGGAGCGGCAGATGAACACTGAAGCTTTCTTT. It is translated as CASKRERQMNTEAFF.

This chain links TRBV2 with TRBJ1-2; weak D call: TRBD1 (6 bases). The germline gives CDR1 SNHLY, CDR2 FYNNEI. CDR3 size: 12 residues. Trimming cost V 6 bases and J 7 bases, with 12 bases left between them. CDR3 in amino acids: CASRAQGSGYTF. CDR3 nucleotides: TGTGCCAGCAGGGCACAGGGATCTGGCTACACCTTC.

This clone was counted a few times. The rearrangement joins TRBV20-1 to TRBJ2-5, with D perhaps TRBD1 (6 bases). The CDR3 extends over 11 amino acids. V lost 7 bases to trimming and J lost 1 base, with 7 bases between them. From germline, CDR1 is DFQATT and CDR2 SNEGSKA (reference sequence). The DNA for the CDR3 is TGCAGTGTGGACAGCCAAGAGACCCAGTACTTC. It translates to CSVDSQETQYF.

CDR3 loop: CASSSPIQGDGYTF. The CDR3 DNA reads as TGTGCCAGTAGTAGCCCCATACAGGGAGATGGCTACACCTTC. The chain links TRBV19 to TRBJ1-2; D might be TRBD1 (6 bases). Germline-derived CDR1 and CDR2 are LNHDA and SQIVND (reference sequence). This CDR3 has 14 amino acids. Trimming pared 4 bases from V and 6 bases from J, leaving 15 bases between. Combining the CDR3 with reference TRBV19 and TRBJ1-2 gives the whole variable domain DGGITQSPKYLFRKEGQNVTLSCEQNLNHDAMYWYRQDPGQGLRLIYYSQIVNDFQKGDIAEGYSVSREKKESFPLTVTSAQKNPTAFYLCASSSPIQGDGYTFGSGTRLTVV.

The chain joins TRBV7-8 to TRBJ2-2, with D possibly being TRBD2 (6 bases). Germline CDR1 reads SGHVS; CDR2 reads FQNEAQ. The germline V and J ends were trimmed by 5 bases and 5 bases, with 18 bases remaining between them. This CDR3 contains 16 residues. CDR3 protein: CASSIRGVGGTGELFF. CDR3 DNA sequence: TGTGCCAGCAGCATCCGAGGGGTGGGGGGAACCGGGGAGCTGTTTTTT.

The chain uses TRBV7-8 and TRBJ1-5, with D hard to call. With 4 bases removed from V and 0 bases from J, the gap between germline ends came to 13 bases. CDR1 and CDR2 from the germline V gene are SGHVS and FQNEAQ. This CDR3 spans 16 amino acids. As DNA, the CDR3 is TGTGCCAGCAGCTCAAGTTTCGGGAATAGCAATCAGCCCCAGCATTTT. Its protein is CASSSSFGNSNQPQHF.

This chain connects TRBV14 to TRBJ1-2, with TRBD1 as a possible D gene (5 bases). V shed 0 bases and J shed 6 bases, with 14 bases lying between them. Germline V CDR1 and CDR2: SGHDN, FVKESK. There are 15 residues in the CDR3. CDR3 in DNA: TGTGCCAGCAGCCAAGATTTTACAGGAGGGGATGGCTACACCTTC. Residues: CASSQDFTGGDGYTF.

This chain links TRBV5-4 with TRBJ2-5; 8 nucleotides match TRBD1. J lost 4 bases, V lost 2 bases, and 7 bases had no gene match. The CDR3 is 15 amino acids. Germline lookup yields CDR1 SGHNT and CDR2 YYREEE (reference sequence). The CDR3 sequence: CASSFYQGARETQYF. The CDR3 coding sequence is TGTGCCAGCAGCTTTTATCAGGGGGCGCGAGAGACCCAGTACTTC. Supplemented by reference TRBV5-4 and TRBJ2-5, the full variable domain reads ETGVTQSPTHLIKTRGQQVTLRCSSQSGHNTVSWYQQALGQGPQFIFQYYREEENGRGNFPPRFSGLQFPNYSSELNVNALELDDSALYLCASSFYQGARETQYFGPGTRLLVL.

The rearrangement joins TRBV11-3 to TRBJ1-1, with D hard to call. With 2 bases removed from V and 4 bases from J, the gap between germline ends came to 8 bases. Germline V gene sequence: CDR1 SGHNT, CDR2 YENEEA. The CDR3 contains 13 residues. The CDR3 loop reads CASSLREGTEAFF. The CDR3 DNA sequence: TGTGCCAGCAGCTTAAGGGAGGGCACTGAAGCTTTCTTT.

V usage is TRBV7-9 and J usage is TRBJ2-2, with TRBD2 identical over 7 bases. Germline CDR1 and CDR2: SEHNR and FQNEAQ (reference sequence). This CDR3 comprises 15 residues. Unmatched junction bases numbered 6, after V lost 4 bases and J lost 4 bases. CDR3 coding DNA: TGTGCCAGCAGCTCCCCGGCGGGGGTCACCGGGGAGCTGTTTTTT. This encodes CASSSPAGVTGELFF. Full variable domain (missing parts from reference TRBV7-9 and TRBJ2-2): DTGVSQNPRHKITKRGQNVTFRCDPISEHNRLYWYRQTLGQGPEFLTYFQNEAQLEKSRLLSDRFSAERPKGSFSTLEIQRTEQGDSAMYLCASSSPAGVTGELFFGEGSRLTVL.

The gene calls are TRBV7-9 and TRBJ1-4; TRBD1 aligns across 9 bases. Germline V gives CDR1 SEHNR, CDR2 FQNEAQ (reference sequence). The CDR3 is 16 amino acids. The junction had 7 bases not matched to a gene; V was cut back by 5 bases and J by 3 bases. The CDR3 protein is CASSPPGQGANEKLFF. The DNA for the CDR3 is TGTGCCAGCAGCCCCCCGGGACAGGGTGCTAATGAAAAACTGTTTTTT. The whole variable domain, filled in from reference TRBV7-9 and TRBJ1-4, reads DTGVSQNPRHKITKRGQNVTFRCDPISEHNRLYWYRQTLGQGPEFLTYFQNEAQLEKSRLLSDRFSAERPKGSFSTLEIQRTEQGDSAMYLCASSPPGQGANEKLFFGSGTQLSVL.

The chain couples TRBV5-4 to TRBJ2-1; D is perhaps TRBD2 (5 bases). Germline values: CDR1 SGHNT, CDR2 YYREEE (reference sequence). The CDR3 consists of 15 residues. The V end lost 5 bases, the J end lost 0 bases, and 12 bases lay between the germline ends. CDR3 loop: CASRGSASSYNEQFF. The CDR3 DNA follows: TGTGCCAGCAGGGGTAGCGCGAGCTCCTACAATGAGCAGTTCTTC.

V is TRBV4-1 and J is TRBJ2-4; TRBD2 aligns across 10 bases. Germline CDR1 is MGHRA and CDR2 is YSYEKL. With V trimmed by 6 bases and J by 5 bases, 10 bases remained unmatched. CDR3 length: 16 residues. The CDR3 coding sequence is TGCGCCAGCAGAGAGCGACTAGCGGGTGCCCAAAACATTCAGTACTTC. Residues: CASRERLAGAQNIQYF.

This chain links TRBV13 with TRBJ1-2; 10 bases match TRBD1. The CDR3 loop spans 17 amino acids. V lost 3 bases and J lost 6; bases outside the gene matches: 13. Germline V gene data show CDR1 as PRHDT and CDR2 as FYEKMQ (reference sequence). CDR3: CASSFEGQGTWNDGYTF. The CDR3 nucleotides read TGTGCCAGCAGCTTCGAGGGACAGGGGACTTGGAACGATGGCTACACCTTC.

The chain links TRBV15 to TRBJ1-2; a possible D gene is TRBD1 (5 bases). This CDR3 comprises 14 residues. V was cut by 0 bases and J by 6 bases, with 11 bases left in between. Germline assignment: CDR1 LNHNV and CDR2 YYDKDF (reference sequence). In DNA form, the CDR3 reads TGTGCCACCAGCAGAGATGGGGGGACGGATGGCTACACCTTC. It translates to CATSRDGGTDGYTF.